The rows below give T cell receptor beta chains drawn from one sample of a study of cytomegalovirus exposure and HLA in healthy donors. TCRdb's table, derived via immunoSEQ multiplex PCR, lists solely in-frame clones and lacks some. The sample records fewer than 85,000 clones, roughly 92% being singletons. The sequenced sample consisted of PBMCs. These receptors were obtained from a woman under 30 in good health and CMV-seronegative. The CDR3 runs from the conserved cysteine through the conserved F or W. D genes are given only for firm matches. Size values are once, few and many counts, or a class for expanded clones, and some rows have none.

V	J	D	size	CDR3	DNA
TRBV9	TRBJ2-2	-	-	CASSVARYTGELFF	TGTGCCAGCAGCGTAGCGAGATACACCGGGGAGCTGTTTTTT
TRBV6-5	TRBJ1-1	-	-	CASRPLGRQTNEAFF	TGTGCCAGCAGACCACTAGGTCGGCAGACTAATGAAGCTTTCTTT
TRBV7-8	TRBJ2-5	TRBD2	-	CASSLSGGLALSPQYF	TGTGCCAGCAGCTTATCAGGGGGACTAGCCCTCTCGCCCCAGTACTTC
TRBV7-2	TRBJ2-1	TRBD2	once	CASSLVAGVIYNEQFF	TGTGCCAGCAGCTTAGTCGCGGGGGTGATATACAATGAGCAGTTCTTC
TRBV30	TRBJ1-5	-	-	CAWREGFQPQHF	TGTGCCTGGAGGGAGGGGTTTCAGCCCCAGCATTTT
TRBV6-5	TRBJ1-1	TRBD1	-	CASSYPGQGTNTEAFF	TGTGCCAGCAGTTACCCAGGACAGGGAACGAACACTGAAGCTTTCTTT
TRBV28	TRBJ1-2	TRBD1	-	CASRKGTASDGYTF	TGTGCCAGCAGGAAGGGGACAGCGAGCGATGGCTACACCTTC
TRBV18	TRBJ1-1	-	-	CASSPTGTEAFF	TGTGCCAGCTCACCCACCGGTACTGAAGCTTTCTTT
TRBV5-1	TRBJ2-2	-	once	CASSGQSYTGELFF	TGCGCCAGCAGTGGGCAGTCCTACACCGGGGAGCTGTTTTTT
TRBV6-4	TRBJ2-5	-	-	CASSEGGGDQETQYF	TGTGCCAGCAGTGAAGGCGGAGGGGACCAAGAGACCCAGTACTTC
TRBV7-9	TRBJ1-2	-	-	CASSRGEAYYGYTF	TGTGCCAGCAGCCGCGGGGAAGCCTACTATGGCTACACCTTC
TRBV7-2	TRBJ1-2	TRBD1	-	CASSLTGTGSAQDGYTF	TGTGCCAGCAGCTTAACCGGGACAGGGAGCGCCCAGGATGGCTACACCTTC
TRBV5-6	TRBJ2-7	TRBD1	-	CASKVGQGPYEQYF	TGTGCCAGCAAGGTTGGACAGGGACCCTACGAGCAGTACTTC
TRBV4-1	TRBJ1-5	-	once	CASSQDLYGRNQPQHF	TGCGCCAGCAGCCAAGATTTGTACGGGAGGAATCAGCCCCAGCATTTT
TRBV4-3	TRBJ1-1	TRBD1	-	CASSQDRVLNTEAFF	TGCGCCAGCAGCCAGGACAGGGTTTTGAACACTGAAGCTTTCTTT
TRBV6-5	TRBJ1-5	TRBD1	-	CASSPRTGKWQPQHF	TGTGCCAGCAGTCCAAGGACAGGGAAGTGGCAGCCCCAGCATTTT
TRBV30	TRBJ2-5	-	-	CAWSPRIDKYF	TGTGCCTGGAGTCCAAGAATCGACAAATACTTC
TRBV4-1	TRBJ2-3	-	-	CASSQGSTPPTDTQYF	TGCGCCAGCAGCCAAGGAAGCACGCCGCCCACAGATACGCAGTATTTT
TRBV30	TRBJ1-3	-	-	CAWRGVDGDSGNTIYF	TGTGCCTGGCGGGGGGTTGACGGGGACTCTGGAAACACCATATATTTT
TRBV5-1	TRBJ2-7	TRBD1	-	CASSSRTGSSYEQYF	TGCGCCAGCTCTTCCAGGACAGGGAGCTCCTACGAGCAGTACTTC
TRBV7-3	TRBJ1-2	TRBD1	-	CASSLTPGQGSGYTF	TGTGCCAGCAGCTTAACCCCGGGACAGGGGAGTGGCTACACCTTC
TRBV27	TRBJ2-5	TRBD1	-	CASRRQGRDLKETQYF	TGTGCCAGCAGACGACAGGGTCGTGATTTAAAAGAGACCCAGTACTTC
TRBV10-3	TRBJ1-2	-	-	CAISRDLNYGYTF	TGTGCCATCAGTCGGGACTTGAACTATGGCTACACCTTC
TRBV5-6	TRBJ1-6	-	-	CASSLLGTSHYNSPLHF	TGTGCCAGCAGCTTGTTGGGGACATCACATTATAATTCACCCCTCCACTTT
TRBV15	TRBJ1-5	TRBD1	once	CATSRTGGANQPQHF	TGTGCCACCAGCAGGACAGGGGGCGCGAATCAGCCCCAGCATTTT
TRBV9	TRBJ1-2	-	-	CASSDRTSYGYTF	TGTGCCAGCAGTGACAGGACCTCCTATGGCTACACCTTC
TRBV5-6	TRBJ1-6	TRBD1	once	CASSSLQGANSPLHF	TGTGCCAGCAGCTCCCTTCAGGGGGCGAATTCACCCCTCCACTTT
TRBV2	TRBJ1-2	-	-	CARTLGQINYGYTF	TGTGCCAGGACCCTCGGACAGATTAACTATGGCTACACCTTC
TRBV28	TRBJ1-4	TRBD1	-	CASSPGTDLGKLFF	TGTGCCAGCAGTCCCGGGACAGACCTGGGAAAACTGTTTTTT
TRBV19	TRBJ2-7	-	-	CASSPQDSSTYEQYF	TGTGCCAGTAGCCCGCAGGACAGCTCTACCTACGAGCAGTACTTC
TRBV5-1	TRBJ2-7	TRBD2	-	CASSPSRGGYEQYF	TGCGCCAGCAGCCCCAGCCGGGGGGGCTACGAGCAGTACTTC
TRBV28	TRBJ2-7	-	-	CASSFSGSNPYEQYF	TGTGCCAGCAGTTTCTCCGGGTCCAACCCCTACGAGCAGTACTTC
TRBV2	TRBJ2-3	-	-	CASSDPRENLSTDTQYF	TGTGCCAGCAGTGACCCCCGAGAGAACTTAAGCACAGATACGCAGTATTTT
TRBV7-8	TRBJ1-2	-	-	CASNPGGGAGYGYTF	TGTGCCAGCAACCCAGGCGGGGGCGCAGGCTATGGCTACACCTTC
TRBV30	TRBJ1-3	-	once	CAWSKGPGNTIYF	TGTGCCTGGAGTAAGGGGCCAGGAAACACCATATATTTT
TRBV4-1	TRBJ2-1	-	-	CASSQETGQNYNEQFF	TGCGCCAGCAGCCAAGAAACAGGGCAGAACTACAATGAGCAGTTCTTC
TRBV27	TRBJ2-6	TRBD1	-	CASSTNPRDRGSGANVLTF	TGTGCCAGCAGCACCAACCCCCGGGACAGGGGGTCTGGGGCCAACGTCCTGACTTTC
TRBV27	TRBJ1-1	-	-	CASSFIWGDAFF	TGTGCCAGCAGTTTTATTTGGGGGGACGCTTTCTTT
TRBV27	TRBJ1-4	-	-	CASSFTWTTTNEKLFF	TGTGCCAGCAGTTTTACTTGGACAACAACTAATGAAAAACTGTTTTTT
TRBV11-2	TRBJ1-6	TRBD1	-	CASSLVGGTGGSPLHF	TGTGCCAGCAGCTTAGTGGGAGGGACAGGGGGTTCACCCCTCCACTTT
TRBV2	TRBJ2-5	-	-	CASIYRRETQYF	TGTGCCAGCATTTACAGAAGAGAGACCCAGTACTTC
TRBV6-1	TRBJ1-2	-	-	CASSEGQGTGRVGYTF	TGTGCCAGCAGTGAAGGCCAGGGAACGGGCCGCGTAGGCTACACCTTC
TRBV5-1	TRBJ2-7	TRBD2	-	CASSLASGGYEQYF	TGCGCCAGCAGTCTGGCCAGCGGGGGTTACGAGCAGTACTTC
TRBV6-5	TRBJ1-2	TRBD1	-	CASSYSSRGLDGYTF	TGTGCCAGCAGTTACTCGAGCAGGGGGCTAGATGGCTACACCTTC
TRBV5-4	TRBJ2-3	TRBD2	-	CASSSPERGANWDTQYF	TGTGCCAGCAGCTCTCCGGAGCGGGGGGCCAATTGGGATACGCAGTATTTT
TRBV4-1	TRBJ2-3	-	-	CASSLGQRDTQYF	TGCGCCAGCAGCCTTGGACAGAGAGATACGCAGTATTTT
TRBV6-4	TRBJ2-1	TRBD1	-	CASSDLTGGRYNEQFF	TGTGCCAGCAGTGACCTAACAGGGGGTCGATACAATGAGCAGTTCTTC
TRBV5-1	TRBJ2-1	-	-	CASSWIRGGNEQFF	TGCGCCAGCAGCTGGATTAGGGGGGGAAATGAGCAGTTCTTC
TRBV18	TRBJ1-5	TRBD1	-	CASSLRGQGSNQPQHF	TGTGCCAGCTCACTCCGGGGACAGGGAAGTAATCAGCCCCAGCATTTT
TRBV6-6	TRBJ2-2	TRBD1	-	CASSFTGGTGELFF	TGTGCCAGCAGTTTCACAGGGGGCACCGGGGAGCTGTTTTTT
TRBV7-9	TRBJ2-4	-	-	CASSPPTTQNIQYF	TGTGCCAGCAGCCCTCCCACCACTCAAAACATTCAGTACTTC
TRBV19	TRBJ2-7	TRBD1	-	CASSNRGIDEQYF	TGTGCCAGTAGTAACAGGGGGATTGACGAGCAGTACTTC
TRBV30	TRBJ1-6	TRBD1	-	CARAGGNNSPLHF	TGTGCCAGGGCAGGGGGCAATAATTCACCCCTCCACTTT